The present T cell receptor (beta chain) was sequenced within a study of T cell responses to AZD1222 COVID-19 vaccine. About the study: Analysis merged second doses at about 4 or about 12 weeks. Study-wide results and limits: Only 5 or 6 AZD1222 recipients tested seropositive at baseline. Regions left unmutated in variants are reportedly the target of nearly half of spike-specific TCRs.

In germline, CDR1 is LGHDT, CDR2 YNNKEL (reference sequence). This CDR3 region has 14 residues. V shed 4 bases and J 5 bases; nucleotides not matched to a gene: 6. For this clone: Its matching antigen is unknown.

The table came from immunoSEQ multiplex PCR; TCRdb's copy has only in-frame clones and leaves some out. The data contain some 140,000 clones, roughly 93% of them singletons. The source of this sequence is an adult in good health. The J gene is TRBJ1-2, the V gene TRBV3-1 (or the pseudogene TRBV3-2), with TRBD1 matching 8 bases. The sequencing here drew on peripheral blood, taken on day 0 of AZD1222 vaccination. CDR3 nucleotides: TGTGCCAGCAGCCCGGACAGGGAGCGGTATGGCTACACCTTC. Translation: CASSPDRERYGYTF.